This is a list of T cell receptor beta chains from one sample in a study of blood T cells in healthy people across ages. TCRdb passed the 5' RACE reads through MiXCR, listing each CDR3 protein once. The sample contains 800,000 to 1,000,000 distinct CDR3 sequences, around 49% of which appear only once. Sequenced: blood. The source of these receptors is a man between 25 and 39 years old in good health. Both conserved end residues are part of each CDR3. The order of the fields is D gene, J gene, clone size, V gene, CDR3 DNA, CDR3 protein. D genes are given only for firm matches. Where a row states a size, it is once, few, many or the class of an expanded clone; other rows omit it.

d_gene: NA; j_gene: TRBJ1-1; abundance: NA; v_gene: TRBV27; CDR3nt: TGTGCCAGCAGTTCCCATCAAAAGGCTTACACTGAAGCTTTCTTT; CDR3aa: CASSSHQKAYTEAFF
d_gene: NA; j_gene: TRBJ2-7; abundance: few; v_gene: TRBV6-2/TRBV6-3; CDR3nt: TGTGCCAGCAGTCCGGGACGCATCACGTCCTACGAGCAGTACTTC; CDR3aa: CASSPGRITSYEQYF
d_gene: NA; j_gene: TRBJ1-1; abundance: many; v_gene: TRBV29-1; CDR3nt: TGCAGCGTGGGACATATGAACACTGAAGCTTTCTTT; CDR3aa: CSVGHMNTEAFF
d_gene: NA; j_gene: TRBJ2-7; abundance: NA; v_gene: TRBV7-3; CDR3nt: TGTGCCAGCAGCTTAATGCGGGGTAGCGAGCAGTACTTC; CDR3aa: CASSLMRGSEQYF
d_gene: TRBD1; j_gene: TRBJ1-4; abundance: NA; v_gene: TRBV6-6; CDR3nt: TGTGCCAGCAGTTACTCGATAGGGGACAGGGGCGGTGAAAAACTGTTTTTT; CDR3aa: CASSYSIGDRGGEKLFF
d_gene: TRBD1; j_gene: TRBJ2-7; abundance: NA; v_gene: TRBV6-5; CDR3nt: TGTGCCAGCAGTTACCTTGGGACAGGGGGGCGCCACGAGCAGTACTTC; CDR3aa: CASSYLGTGGRHEQYF
d_gene: NA; j_gene: TRBJ2-7; abundance: NA; v_gene: TRBV12-3/TRBV12-4; CDR3nt: TGTGCCAGCAGCCCCGACCCCGTTTGGGGGGCTGAAGACGAGCAGTACTTC; CDR3aa: CASSPDPVWGAEDEQYF
d_gene: NA; j_gene: TRBJ2-7; abundance: NA; v_gene: TRBV7-9; CDR3nt: TGTGCCAGCAGCTCCCCCACGGGACTCTCCTACGAGCAGTACTTC; CDR3aa: CASSSPTGLSYEQYF
d_gene: TRBD2; j_gene: TRBJ2-3; abundance: NA; v_gene: TRBV7-2; CDR3nt: TGTGCCAGCAGCCTAACACTAGCGCAAGAATATACGCAGTATTTT; CDR3aa: CASSLTLAQEYTQYF
d_gene: NA; j_gene: TRBJ2-6; abundance: once; v_gene: TRBV7-2; CDR3nt: TGTGCCAGCAGCTTAGTGTACGGGAGCTCTGGGGCCAACGTCCTGACTTTC; CDR3aa: CASSLVYGSSGANVLTF
d_gene: TRBD1; j_gene: TRBJ2-1; abundance: NA; v_gene: TRBV12-3/TRBV12-4; CDR3nt: TGTGCCAGCAGCCCCGGACAGGGGCCGTCCTACAATGAGCAGTTCTTC; CDR3aa: CASSPGQGPSYNEQFF
d_gene: NA; j_gene: TRBJ1-5; abundance: NA; v_gene: TRBV24-1; CDR3nt: TGTGCCGCCACTGGGGGTATGGATCAGCCCCAGCATTTT; CDR3aa: CAATGGMDQPQHF
d_gene: TRBD1; j_gene: TRBJ2-4; abundance: few; v_gene: TRBV20-1; CDR3nt: TGCAGTGCTCCAACGAGGGACAGGGGGAAGAACATTCAGTACTTC; CDR3aa: CSAPTRDRGKNIQYF
d_gene: NA; j_gene: TRBJ1-4; abundance: NA; v_gene: TRBV27; CDR3nt: TGTGCCAGCAGTTTATTGGTCCAGGCCCCGAGTCCAACTAATGAAAAACTGTTTTTT; CDR3aa: CASSLLVQAPSPTNEKLFF
d_gene: NA; j_gene: TRBJ2-7; abundance: NA; v_gene: TRBV5-1; CDR3nt: TGCGCCAGCAGCTTGTTTCGAGCAGGGGTAAGGGATGAGCAGTACTTC; CDR3aa: CASSLFRAGVRDEQYF
d_gene: NA; j_gene: TRBJ2-4; abundance: NA; v_gene: TRBV5-1; CDR3nt: TGCGCCAGCAGCCCGGACCTGTTCGCGGCCAAAAACATTCAGTACTTC; CDR3aa: CASSPDLFAAKNIQYF
d_gene: NA; j_gene: TRBJ2-3; abundance: NA; v_gene: TRBV5-5; CDR3nt: TGTGCCAGCACCCGACCGGGGGGCGCGGGAGATACGCAGTATTTT; CDR3aa: CASTRPGGAGDTQYF